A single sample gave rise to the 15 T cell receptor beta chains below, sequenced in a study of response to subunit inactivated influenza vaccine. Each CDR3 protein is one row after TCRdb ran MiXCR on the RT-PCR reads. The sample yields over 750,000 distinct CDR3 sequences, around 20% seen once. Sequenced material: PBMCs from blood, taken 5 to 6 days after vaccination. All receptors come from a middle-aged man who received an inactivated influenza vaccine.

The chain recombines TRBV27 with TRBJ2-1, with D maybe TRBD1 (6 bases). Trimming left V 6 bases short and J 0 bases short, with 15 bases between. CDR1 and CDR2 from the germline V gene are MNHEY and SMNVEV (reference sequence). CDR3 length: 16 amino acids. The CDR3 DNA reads TGTGCCAGCAGCCCCGGGACAACCAACTCCTACAATGAGCAGTTCTTC. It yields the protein CASSPGTTNSYNEQFF.

CDR3 sequence reads: CASSLQGVVKSDTQYF. CDR3 nucleotides: TGTGCCAGCAGCTTGCAGGGGGTCGTGAAGTCAGATACGCAGTATTTT. The V gene is TRBV7-2, the J gene TRBJ2-3; TRBD1 matches at 7 bases. CDR3 length: 16 residues. Unmatched junction bases numbered 10, after V lost 3 bases and J lost 4 bases. Germline-derived CDR1 and CDR2 are SGHTA and FQGNSA. The full variable domain, in which reference TRBV7-2 and TRBJ2-3 provide the parts outside the CDR3, is GAGVSQSPSNKVTEKGKDVELRCDPISGHTALYWYRQSLGQGLEFLIYFQGNSAPDKSGLPSDRFSAERTGGSVSTLTIQRTQQEDSAVYLCASSLQGVVKSDTQYFGPGTRLTVL.

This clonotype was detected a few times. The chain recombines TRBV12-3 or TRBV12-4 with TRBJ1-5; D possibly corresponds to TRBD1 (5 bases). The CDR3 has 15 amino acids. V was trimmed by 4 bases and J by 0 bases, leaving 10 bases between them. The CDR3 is CASSWGRNSNQPQHF. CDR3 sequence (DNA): TGTGCCAGCAGTTGGGGACGGAATAGCAATCAGCCCCAGCATTTT.

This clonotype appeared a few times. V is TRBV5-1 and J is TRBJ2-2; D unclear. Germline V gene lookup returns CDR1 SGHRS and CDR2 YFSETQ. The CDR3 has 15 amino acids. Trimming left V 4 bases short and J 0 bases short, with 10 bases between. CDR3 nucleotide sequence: TGCGCCAGCAGCCCTGGGATTCCGAACACCGGGGAGCTGTTTTTT. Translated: CASSPGIPNTGELFF. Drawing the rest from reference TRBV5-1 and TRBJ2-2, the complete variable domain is KAGVTQTPRYLIKTRGQQVTLSCSPISGHRSVSWYQQTPGQGLQFLFEYFSETQRNKGNFPGRFSGRQFSNSRSEMNVSTLELGDSALYLCASSPGIPNTGELFFGEGSRLTVL.

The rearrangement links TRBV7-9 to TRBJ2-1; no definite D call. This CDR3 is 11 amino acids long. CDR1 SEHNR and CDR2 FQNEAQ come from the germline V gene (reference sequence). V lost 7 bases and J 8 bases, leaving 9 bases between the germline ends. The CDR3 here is CASNLVDEQFF. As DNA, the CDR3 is TGTGCCAGCAACCTGGTCGATGAGCAGTTCTTC.

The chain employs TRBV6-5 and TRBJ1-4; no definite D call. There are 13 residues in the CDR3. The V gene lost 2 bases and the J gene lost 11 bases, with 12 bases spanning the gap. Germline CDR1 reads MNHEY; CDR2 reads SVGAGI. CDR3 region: CASSYLRSGKLFF. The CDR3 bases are TGTGCCAGCAGTTACCTAAGGTCGGGGAAACTGTTTTTT.

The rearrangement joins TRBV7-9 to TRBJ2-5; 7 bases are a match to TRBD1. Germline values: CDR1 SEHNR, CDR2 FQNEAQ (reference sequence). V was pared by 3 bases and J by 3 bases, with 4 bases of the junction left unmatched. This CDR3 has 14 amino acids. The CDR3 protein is CASSLAGTEETQYF. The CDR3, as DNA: TGTGCCAGCAGCTTGGCCGGGACAGAAGAGACCCAGTACTTC.

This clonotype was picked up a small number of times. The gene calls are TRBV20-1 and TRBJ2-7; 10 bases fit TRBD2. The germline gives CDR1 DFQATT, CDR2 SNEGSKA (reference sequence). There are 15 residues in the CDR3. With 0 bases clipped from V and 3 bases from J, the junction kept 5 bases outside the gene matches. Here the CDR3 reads CSARDPSGSNYEQYF. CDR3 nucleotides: TGCAGTGCTAGAGACCCTAGCGGGAGTAACTACGAGCAGTACTTC.

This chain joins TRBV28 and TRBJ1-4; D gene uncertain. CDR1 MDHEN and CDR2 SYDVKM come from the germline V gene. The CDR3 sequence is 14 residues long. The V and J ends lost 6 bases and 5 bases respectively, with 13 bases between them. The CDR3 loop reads CASRREEPNEKLFF. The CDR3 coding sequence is TGTGCCAGCAGGCGGGAGGAGCCGAATGAAAAACTGTTTTTT.

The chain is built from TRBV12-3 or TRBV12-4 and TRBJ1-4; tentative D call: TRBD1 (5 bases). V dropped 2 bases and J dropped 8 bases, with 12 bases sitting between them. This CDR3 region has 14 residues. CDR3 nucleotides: TGTGCCAGCAGTTTATCAGGGATTTACGAAAAACTGTTTTTT. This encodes CASSLSGIYEKLFF.

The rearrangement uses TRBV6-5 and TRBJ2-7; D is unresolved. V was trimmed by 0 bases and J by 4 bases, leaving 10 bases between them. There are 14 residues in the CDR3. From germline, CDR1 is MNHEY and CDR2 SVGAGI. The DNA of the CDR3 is TGTGCCAGCAGTTACTCAATGGTGGGGTACGAGCAGTACTTC. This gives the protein CASSYSMVGYEQYF.

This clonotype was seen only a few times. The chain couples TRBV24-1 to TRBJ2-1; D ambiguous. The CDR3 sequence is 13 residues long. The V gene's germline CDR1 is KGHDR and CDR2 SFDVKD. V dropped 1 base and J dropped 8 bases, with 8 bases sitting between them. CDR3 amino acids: CATSDFYSHEQFF. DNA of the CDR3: TGTGCCACCAGTGATTTTTATTCCCATGAGCAGTTCTTC.

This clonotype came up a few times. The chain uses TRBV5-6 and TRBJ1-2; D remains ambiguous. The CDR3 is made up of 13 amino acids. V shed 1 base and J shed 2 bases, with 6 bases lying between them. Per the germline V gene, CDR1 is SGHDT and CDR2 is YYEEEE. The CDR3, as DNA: TGTGCCAGCAGCTTGAAGCCCAACTATGGCTACACCTTC. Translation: CASSLKPNYGYTF.

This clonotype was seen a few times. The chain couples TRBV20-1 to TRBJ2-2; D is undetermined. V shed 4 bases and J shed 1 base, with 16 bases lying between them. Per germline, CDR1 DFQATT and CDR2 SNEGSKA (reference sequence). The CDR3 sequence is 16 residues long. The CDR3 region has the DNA TGCAGTGCTACTAGTTTGGGTTGGGGGAACACCGGGGAGCTGTTTTTT. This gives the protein CSATSLGWGNTGELFF.

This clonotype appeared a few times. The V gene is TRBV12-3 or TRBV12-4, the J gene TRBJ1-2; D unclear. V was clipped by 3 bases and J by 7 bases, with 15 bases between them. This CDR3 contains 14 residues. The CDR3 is CASSFFGPMGGYTF. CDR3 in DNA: TGTGCCAGCAGTTTTTTCGGTCCAATGGGTGGCTACACCTTC.